These T cell receptor beta chains were read from a single sample in a study of beta chain features in type 1 diabetes. Profiling relied on immunoSEQ multiplex PCR, and the TCRdb table lists in-frame clones only, not all of them. The top ten hold about 6.6% of the sample, which has around 320,000 clones, roughly 15% seen once. Sequences were obtained from central memory CD4+ T cells from blood. The receptors shown here come from a man under 40 in good health. The CDR3 runs from the conserved cysteine through the conserved F or W. A D gene is named only where the DNA matches it firmly. Clone size is given for some rows only: seen once, a few or many times, or a class if the clone is expanded.

many,TRBD1,TRBJ1-5,TRBV27,CASSPATGGNQPQHF,TGTGCCAGCAGTCCGGCGACAGGGGGCAATCAGCCCCAGCATTTT
many,NA,TRBJ1-2,TRBV28,CASSFSPNYGYTF,TGTGCCAGCAGTTTCAGCCCCAACTATGGCTACACCTTC
few,TRBD2,TRBJ2-1,TRBV5-1,CASRKTSGSSYNEQFF,TGCGCCAGCCGTAAGACTAGCGGCAGCTCCTACAATGAGCAGTTCTTC
many,NA,TRBJ1-2,TRBV7-2,CASREGGFDYGYTF,TGTGCCAGCAGAGAGGGCGGATTTGACTATGGCTACACCTTC
NA,NA,TRBJ1-1,TRBV5-1,CASSQTPVGLNTEAFF,TGCGCCAGCAGCCAGACTCCCGTGGGGTTAAACACTGAAGCTTTCTTT
NA,NA,TRBJ2-3,TRBV6-6,CASSSRTKSTDTQYF,TGTGCCAGCAGCTCCCGGACAAAGAGCACAGATACGCAGTATTTT
NA,NA,TRBJ2-4,TRBV6-5,CASRLGNIQYF,TGTGCCAGCAGACTAGGGAACATTCAGTACTTC
many,NA,TRBJ1-2,TRBV28,CASSFLSNYGYTF,TGTGCCAGCAGTTTTCTTAGTAACTATGGCTACACCTTC
few,NA,TRBJ1-3,TRBV14,CASSQAASNTIYF,TGTGCCAGCAGCCAAGCAGCTTCAAACACCATATATTTT
many,NA,TRBJ2-5,TRBV4-1,CASSAPGRGPQETQYF,TGCGCCAGCAGCGCCCCGGGGCGGGGGCCGCAAGAGACCCAGTACTTC
NA,TRBD1,TRBJ1-2,TRBV6-6,CASSGQGVGYTF,TGTGCCAGCAGTGGACAGGGCGTAGGCTACACCTTC
few,NA,TRBJ2-4,TRBV4-2,CASSQDGQIGDIQYF,TGTGCCAGCAGCCAAGATGGACAGATCGGGGACATTCAGTACTTC
NA,NA,TRBJ1-2,TRBV18,CASSPQAGDRYGYTF,TGTGCCAGCTCACCACAGGCAGGGGATCGGTATGGCTACACCTTC
NA,TRBD2,TRBJ2-4,TRBV5-4,CASSWRARGVKNIQYF,TGTGCCAGCAGCTGGCGGGCGCGGGGGGTCAAAAACATTCAGTACTTC
many,NA,TRBJ2-4,TRBV23-1,CASSGAEGHTLVIQYF,TGCGCCAGCAGTGGGGCGGAAGGCCATACCTTAGTCATTCAGTACTTC
NA,NA,TRBJ2-5,TRBV5-4,CASTNRSSETQYF,TGTGCCAGCACCAACAGAAGTAGCGAGACCCAGTACTTC
NA,NA,TRBJ2-4,TRBV5-4,CASSLEGQKNIQYF,TGTGCCAGCAGCTTGGAGGGGCAAAAAAACATTCAGTACTTC
NA,NA,TRBJ2-1,TRBV6-4,CASSPTRLSNEQFF,TGTGCCAGCAGTCCAACTAGATTGTCCAATGAGCAGTTCTTC
NA,NA,TRBJ1-3,TRBV2,CASSGLDGSGNTIYF,TGTGCCAGCAGTGGGCTAGACGGTTCTGGAAACACCATATATTTT
NA,NA,TRBJ2-2,TRBV4-1,CASSGTNTGELFF,TGCGCCAGCAGCGGGACAAACACCGGGGAGCTGTTTTTT
few,NA,TRBJ1-6,TRBV4-3,CASSQGGGPNSPLHF,TGCGCCAGCAGCCAAGGAGGCGGTCCAAATTCACCCCTCCACTTT
few,NA,TRBJ2-2,TRBV6-5,CASSYSISGTGELFF,TGTGCCAGCAGTTACTCGATATCGGGCACCGGGGAGCTGTTTTTT
once,NA,TRBJ2-7,TRBV4-3,CASSQDGAPVEQYF,TGCGCCAGCAGCCAAGATGGGGCCCCCGTCGAGCAGTACTTC
few,TRBD1,TRBJ2-1,TRBV7-8,CASSVWTGAYNEQFF,TGTGCCAGCAGCGTATGGACAGGGGCCTACAATGAGCAGTTCTTC
NA,NA,TRBJ1-2,TRBV14,CASSPLGATAYGYTF,TGTGCCAGCAGCCCCCTAGGTGCGACTGCCTATGGCTACACCTTC
few,TRBD1,TRBJ2-2,TRBV7-2,CASSSRQGANTGELFF,TGTGCCAGCAGCTCGCGACAGGGGGCTAACACCGGGGAGCTGTTTTTT
NA,TRBD2,TRBJ2-7,TRBV6-5,CASRSSGVRNEQYF,TGTGCCAGCAGGTCAAGCGGGGTAAGGAACGAGCAGTACTTC
few,NA,TRBJ1-4,TRBV7-2,CASSLDSGPGKLFF,TGTGCCAGCAGCTTAGATTCAGGGCCCGGAAAACTGTTTTTT
few,NA,TRBJ1-2,TRBV30,CAEWTAVGYGYTF,TGTGCCGAATGGACGGCCGTCGGGTATGGCTACACCTTC
NA,NA,TRBJ2-5,TRBV29-1,CSVRRETQYF,TGCAGCGTTCGTCGAGAGACCCAGTACTTC
NA,NA,TRBJ2-5,TRBV20-1,CSARSGETQYF,TGCAGTGCTAGAAGTGGGGAGACCCAGTACTTC
NA,TRBD2,TRBJ2-5,TRBV9,CASSVAPASGGEETQYF,TGTGCCAGCAGCGTAGCCCCGGCTAGCGGGGGGGAAGAGACCCAGTACTTC
few,TRBD1,TRBJ2-7,TRBV7-2,CASSFWGQGHDEQYF,TGTGCCAGCAGCTTTTGGGGACAGGGGCACGACGAGCAGTACTTC
NA,TRBD2,TRBJ2-1,TRBV7-9,CASSRRRESGYNEQFF,TGTGCCAGCAGCCGCCGGCGGGAGTCCGGCTACAATGAGCAGTTCTTC
NA,TRBD1,TRBJ1-1,TRBV5-4,CASSPTGVGTEAFF,TGTGCCAGCAGCCCCACAGGGGTTGGCACTGAAGCTTTCTTT
few,NA,TRBJ1-1,TRBV12-5,CASGLVLREAFF,TGTGCTAGTGGTTTGGTATTACGTGAAGCTTTCTTT
many,NA,TRBJ2-1,TRBV12-5,CASGLDWGREQFF,TGTGCTAGTGGTTTGGATTGGGGGCGGGAGCAGTTCTTC
NA,NA,TRBJ1-2,TRBV6-1,CASSPHRDYGYTF,TGTGCCAGCAGCCCCCACAGGGACTATGGCTACACCTTC
NA,NA,TRBJ2-4,TRBV30,CAWIIRDIRLGDIQYF,TGTGCCTGGATCATCCGGGACATAAGATTGGGGGACATTCAGTACTTC
few,NA,TRBJ2-6,TRBV7-2,CASSRSFSGANVLTF,TGTGCCAGCAGCCGATCCTTCTCTGGGGCCAACGTCCTGACTTTC
many,NA,TRBJ1-1,TRBV28,CASSLAMNTEAFF,TGTGCCAGCAGTTTAGCCATGAACACTGAAGCTTTCTTT
NA,TRBD2,TRBJ2-3,TRBV25-1,CASSVRGLTAYTQYF,TGTGCCAGCAGTGTTAGGGGACTAACCGCCTATACGCAGTATTTT
few,NA,TRBJ2-3,TRBV4-1,CASSPGVGDTQYF,TGCGCCAGCAGTCCGGGGGTCGGGGATACGCAGTATTTT
few,NA,TRBJ1-6,TRBV7-9,CASSLRATGPQSPGRVHF,TGTGCCAGCAGTCTCCGTGCCACCGGGCCACAGTCTCCTGGACGAGTCCACTTT